The 17 T cell receptor beta chains in this list originate from one sample, sequenced in a study of cytomegalovirus exposure and HLA in healthy donors. PCR was performed using 60 Vbeta and 13 Jbeta primers. Repertoires were generated with immunoSEQ multiplex PCR, while TCRdb's copy carries only in-frame clones and drops some. The sample records some 93,000 clones, around four fifths being singletons. The specimen was PBMCs. The receptor set was obtained from a woman aged 35 to 49 in good health and CMV-seronegative.

The chain is built from TRBV7-2 and TRBJ2-1; 10 bases agree with TRBD2. Germline-derived CDR1 and CDR2 are SGHTA and FQGNSA. The CDR3 runs to 18 residues. The trim removed 5 bases at V and 7 bases at J, leaving 17 bases unmatched. CDR3 amino acids: CASSRGSPLAGVINEQFF. CDR3 coding DNA: TGTGCCAGCAGCCGAGGGTCACCTCTAGCGGGAGTAATAAATGAGCAGTTCTTC.

V is TRBV6-6 and J is TRBJ1-3; TRBD1 agrees at 8 bases. From germline, CDR1 is MNHNY and CDR2 SVGAGI (reference sequence). The CDR3 loop spans 16 amino acids. J was trimmed by 2 bases and V by 5 bases; bases with no gene match: 8. CDR3 loop: CASSPRTGMAGNTIYF. DNA for the CDR3: TGTGCCAGCAGTCCACGGACAGGGATGGCTGGAAACACCATATATTTT.

The chain recombines TRBV4-3 with TRBJ2-7, with 7 bases fitting TRBD1. The V gene end was trimmed by 4 bases and the J gene end by 1 base; junction bases not matched to a gene: 4. The CDR3 extends over 14 amino acids. The germline CDR1 and CDR2 sequences are LGHNA and YSLEER. DNA for the CDR3: TGCGCCAGCAGCCGAGGGGGCGCATCCTACGAGCAGTACTTC. Protein product: CASSRGGASYEQYF.

V gene TRBV18 combines with J gene TRBJ2-7, with no clear D. Trimming removed 3 bases from V and 1 base from J, with 7 bases in between. CDR3 length: 13 residues. Germline CDR1 KGHSH, CDR2 LQKENI. CDR3 nucleotide sequence: TGTGCCAGCTCACCTGAGGTGTCCTACGAGCAGTACTTC. It codes for CASSPEVSYEQYF. The whole variable domain, filled in from reference TRBV18 and TRBJ2-7, reads NAGVMQNPRHLVRRRGQEARLRCSPMKGHSHVYWYRQLPEEGLKFMVYLQKENIIDESGMPKERFSAEFPKEGPSILRIQQVVRGDSAAYFCASSPEVSYEQYFGPGTRLTVT.

The chain recombines TRBV19 with TRBJ1-1, with 8 positions matching TRBD1. The CDR3 spans 13 residues. Germline-derived CDR1 and CDR2 are LNHDA and SQIVND (reference sequence). V shed 7 bases and J 6 bases; nucleotides not matched to a gene: 7. CDR3 sequence (DNA): TGTGCCAGTAAAAGACAGGGGTTTTCTGAAGCTTTCTTT. This encodes CASKRQGFSEAFF. Full variable domain (remainder filled in from reference TRBV19 and TRBJ1-1): DGGITQSPKYLFRKEGQNVTLSCEQNLNHDAMYWYRQDPGQGLRLIYYSQIVNDFQKGDIAEGYSVSREKKESFPLTVTSAQKNPTAFYLCASKRQGFSEAFFGQGTRLTVV.

This sequence joins TRBV6-5 and TRBJ2-3; 9 positions match TRBD2. The CDR3 totals 14 residues. Germline V lookup: CDR1 MNHEY, CDR2 SVGAGI. Trimming at V came to 5 bases and at J to 4 bases, leaving 4 bases not matched to a gene. CDR3 sequence: CASSPGLASDTQYF. In nucleotides, the CDR3 is TGTGCCAGCAGTCCGGGACTAGCTTCAGATACGCAGTATTTT.

The chain is built from TRBV29-1 and TRBJ2-6; 8 bases match TRBD1. Per germline, CDR1 SQVTM and CDR2 ANQGSEA. The CDR3 consists of 18 residues. The V segment lost 6 bases and the J segment 0 bases; nucleotides outside the gene matches: 13. The CDR3 sequence is CSVVLATGAHSGANVLTF. The CDR3 nucleotides read TGCAGCGTCGTTCTAGCGACAGGGGCCCACTCTGGGGCCAACGTCCTGACTTTC.

V usage is TRBV6-1 and J usage is TRBJ1-1, with D hard to call. This CDR3 contains 13 residues. The V gene lost 6 bases and the J gene lost 2 bases, with 10 bases spanning the gap. Germline loops: CDR1 MNHNS, CDR2 SASEGT. CDR3 DNA: TGTGCCAGCAGCCGCGTCTTTAACACTGAAGCTTTCTTT. The encoded protein is CASSRVFNTEAFF.

The chain is built from TRBV19 and TRBJ2-7; D is perhaps TRBD2 (6 bases). This CDR3 comprises 15 residues. In germline, CDR1 is LNHDA, CDR2 SQIVND (reference sequence). V was cut by 2 bases and J by 0 bases, with 11 bases left in between. CDR3 sequence (DNA): TGTGCCAGTAGTATAACTCCCGGGGGCTCCTACGAGCAGTACTTC. It encodes CASSITPGGSYEQYF.

V is TRBV5-1 and J is TRBJ1-2; 7 nucleotides match TRBD1. Losses at the gene ends were 5 bases for V and 5 bases for J; bases not matched to a gene: 9. Germline CDR1 SGHRS, CDR2 YFSETQ. This CDR3 is built from 14 residues. CDR3 DNA sequence: TGCGCCAGCAGATCCGGGACAGAGCTTTATGGCTACACCTTC. It encodes CASRSGTELYGYTF.

The chain couples TRBV9 to TRBJ2-1, with 11 bases aligning to TRBD2. In germline, CDR1 is SGDLS, CDR2 YYNGEE. CDR3 length: 15 amino acids. The V gene end was trimmed by 6 bases and the J gene end by 5 bases; junction bases not matched to a gene: 7. The CDR3 DNA sequence: TGTGCCAGCACCCCTATAGCGGGAGGGGACAATGAGCAGTTCTTC. It yields the protein CASTPIAGGDNEQFF.

This chain connects TRBV10-3 to TRBJ2-7; 11 bases agree with TRBD1. Unmatched junction bases numbered 3, after V lost 3 bases and J lost 5 bases. The CDR3 contains 14 residues. The germline V gene has CDR1 ENHRY and CDR2 SYGVKD. The CDR3 sequence: CAISEGQGADEQYF. CDR3 DNA sequence: TGTGCCATCAGTGAAGGACAGGGGGCGGACGAGCAGTACTTC.

The rearrangement joins TRBV10-3 to TRBJ2-7; TRBD2 agrees at 9 bases. Germline trimming cut 9 bases from V and 5 bases from J; bases unmatched to any gene: 11. The length of the CDR3 is 14 residues. Germline loops: CDR1 ENHRY, CDR2 SYGVKD. In DNA form, the CDR3 reads TGTGCCATGTCCGGGCGGGAGGGCCTTAACGAGCAGTACTTC. It specifies CAMSGREGLNEQYF.

DNA for the CDR3: TGCAGTGCTAAGGGGCAAGAGACCCAGTACTTC. Translated: CSAKGQETQYF. The chain employs TRBV20-1 and TRBJ2-5; possible D gene TRBD1, 5 bases. The CDR3 covers 11 residues. The V gene's germline CDR1 is DFQATT and CDR2 SNEGSKA (reference sequence). The germline V and J ends were trimmed by 4 bases and 2 bases, with 5 bases remaining between them.

The chain carries TRBV2 and TRBJ2-7; 7 nucleotides agree with TRBD2. The CDR3 is 15 amino acids. V was clipped by 4 bases and J by 2 bases; unmatched bases: 8. Per the germline V gene, CDR1 is SNHLY and CDR2 is FYNNEI. CDR3 sequence: CASSAQDSGPYEQYF. The CDR3 nucleotides are TGTGCCAGCAGTGCACAGGATAGCGGGCCCTACGAGCAGTACTTC.

V gene TRBV29-1 combines with J gene TRBJ1-2; no clear D. V was clipped by 4 bases and J by 8 bases, with 11 bases between them. In germline, CDR1 is SQVTM, CDR2 ANQGSEA. There are 11 residues in the CDR3. The CDR3 nucleotides read TGCAGCGTTGGAGGGTGGGAAGGCTACACCTTC. Protein product: CSVGGWEGYTF.

CDR3 bases: TGTGCCAGCAGGCCGACAGGGTGGGGGAACACTGAAGCTTTCTTT. Amino acid sequence: CASRPTGWGNTEAFF. This chain uses TRBV6-1 with TRBJ1-1; 7 bases map to TRBD1. The CDR3 is 15 amino acids. Per germline, CDR1 MNHNS and CDR2 SASEGT. V lost 6 bases, J lost 1 base, and 8 bases stayed unmatched.